Each of the 27 T cell receptor beta chains below was sequenced from the same sample in a study of blood T cell repertoires in COVID-19. Sequencing used immunoSEQ multiplex PCR; TCRdb keeps in-frame clones, though not all of them. The table shows more than 150,000 clones, with approximately 94% occurring only once. Sample: peripheral blood. The receptors derive from a man aged 25-40 years with COVID-19, enrolled during active disease.

The chain joins TRBV2 to TRBJ2-1, with a possible D match to TRBD1 (6 bases). With 2 bases removed from V and 15 bases from J, the gap between germline ends came to 20 bases. Germline-derived CDR1 and CDR2 are SNHLY and FYNNEI. The CDR3 totals 14 residues. The CDR3 DNA reads as TGTGCCAGCAGTGAACACCCCTCAGGGGCTGGTCCGTTCTTC. It yields the protein CASSEHPSGAGPFF.

This clone was found a few times. CDR3 bases: TGTGCCAGCGACACGGACAGGCAGAACACTGAAGCTTTCTTT. Translating gives CASDTDRQNTEAFF. The chain carries TRBV2 and TRBJ1-1; 7 positions agree with TRBD1. CDR1 and CDR2 from the germline V gene are SNHLY and FYNNEI. Unmatched junction bases numbered 7, after V lost 8 bases and J lost 1 base. The CDR3 length is 14 residues.

This chain joins TRBV2 and TRBJ1-2, with D uncertain. The ends were cut back, 4 bases at V and 3 bases at J, with 15 bases in the middle. Germline V lookup: CDR1 SNHLY, CDR2 FYNNEI. There are 15 residues in the CDR3. CDR3 region: CASSVAQRADYGYTF. The CDR3 nucleotides read TGTGCCAGCAGTGTCGCACAGAGAGCTGACTATGGCTACACCTTC.

This chain connects TRBV10-3 to TRBJ2-7, with 10 bases aligning to TRBD1. With 2 bases clipped from V and 7 bases from J, the junction kept 11 bases outside the gene matches. CDR1 and CDR2 from the germline V gene are ENHRY and SYGVKD. The CDR3 contains 16 residues. The CDR3 sequence is CAISEPKGGQGQEQYF. CDR3 nucleotide sequence: TGTGCCATCAGTGAGCCAAAAGGGGGACAGGGGCAGGAGCAGTACTTC.

The chain is built from TRBV7-2 and TRBJ1-4, with 8 bases aligning to TRBD1. Losses at the gene ends were 3 bases for V and 6 bases for J; bases not matched to a gene: 9. Germline V gene sequence: CDR1 SGHTA, CDR2 FQGNSA. CDR3 size: 16 residues. For the CDR3, the DNA is TGTGCCAGCAGCTTTCAATCCGGGACAGGTCATGAAAAACTGTTTTTT. Protein: CASSFQSGTGHEKLFF.

DNA for the CDR3: TGCACCAGCAGCCACACCCAGGGGGCCACTGAAGCTTTCTTT. It yields the protein CTSSHTQGATEAFF. The genes are TRBV1 and TRBJ1-1; TRBD1, as called in the table, went unchecked against the DNA. TRBV1 is a recognized pseudogene. There are 14 residues in the CDR3.

V is TRBV18 and J is TRBJ1-2; no definite D call. Germline CDR1 reads KGHSH; CDR2 reads LQKENI. The CDR3 sequence is 16 residues long. V was pared by 5 bases and J by 2 bases, with 18 bases between. The CDR3 DNA reads TGTGCCAGCTCAGTAAGAGACTACTCAGGAAACTATGGCTACACCTTC. Its translation is CASSVRDYSGNYGYTF.

The chain employs TRBV15 and TRBJ1-2; 12 bases fit TRBD1. The germline V gene encodes CDR1 LNHNV and CDR2 YYDKDF (reference sequence). Unmatched junction bases numbered 4, after V lost 5 bases and J lost 6 bases. This CDR3 is 14 amino acids long. CDR3 loop: CATSFGTGGHGYTF. CDR3 coding DNA: TGTGCCACCAGCTTTGGGACAGGGGGCCATGGCTACACCTTC. The full variable domain, in which reference TRBV15 and TRBJ1-2 provide the parts outside the CDR3, is DAMVIQNPRYQVTQFGKPVTLSCSQTLNHNVMYWYQQKSSQAPKLLFHYYDKDFNNEADTPDNFQSRRPNTSFCFLDIRSPGLGDTAMYLCATSFGTGGHGYTFGSGTRLTVV.

The chain employs TRBV5-4 and TRBJ2-2; 16 bases line up with TRBD2. V dropped 4 bases and J dropped 6; count of bases not matched to a gene: 12. This CDR3 is built from 19 residues. Germline CDR1 and CDR2: SGHNT and YYREEE (reference sequence). In DNA form, the CDR3 reads TGTGCCAGCAGCCCTCAGACACTCGGGACTAGCGGGGGGGCCGGGGAGCTGTTTTTT. This encodes CASSPQTLGTSGGAGELFF.

This chain connects TRBV2 to TRBJ1-1; TRBD1 matches at 11 bases. With V trimmed by 7 bases and J by 4 bases, 11 bases remained unmatched. This CDR3 region has 16 residues. CDR1 and CDR2 (germline): SNHLY, FYNNEI. The CDR3 spells CASNLGQGVGGTEAFF. Written as DNA, the CDR3 is TGTGCCAGCAACCTGGGACAGGGGGTGGGTGGCACTGAAGCTTTCTTT. The full variable domain, its missing parts supplied by reference TRBV2 and TRBJ1-1, is EPEVTQTPSHQVTQMGQEVILRCVPISNHLYFYWYRQILGQKVEFLVSFYNNEISEKSEIFDDQFSVERPDGSNFTLKIRSTKLEDSAMYFCASNLGQGVGGTEAFFGQGTRLTVV.

The chain has TRBV7-9 and TRBJ1-2, with 8 bases lining up with TRBD1. The CDR3 covers 13 residues. CDR1 and CDR2 from the germline V gene are SEHNR and FQNEAQ (reference sequence). V lost 7 bases, J lost 8 bases, and 9 bases stayed unmatched. The DNA for the CDR3 is TGTGCCAGCATCCCTCAGGGGGCGAGGGGCTACACCTTC. Amino acids: CASIPQGARGYTF.

The chain is built from TRBV6-5 and TRBJ2-3; D might be TRBD2 (6 bases). The CDR3 is 12 amino acids. V was clipped by 11 bases and J by 0 bases, with 9 bases between them. Germline V gene lookup returns CDR1 MNHEY and CDR2 SVGAGI. The DNA of the CDR3 is TGTGCCCTGAGCGGGAGCACAGATACGCAGTATTTT. Its translation is CALSGSTDTQYF.

The count of this clone is one. V gene TRBV19 combines with J gene TRBJ2-1; 12 positions match TRBD2. V trimming: 7 bases; J trimming: 1 base; junction bases outside the gene matches: 8. The CDR3 contains 17 residues. Germline assignment: CDR1 LNHDA and CDR2 SQIVND (reference sequence). CDR3 loop: CASTLASGGGSYNEQFF. The CDR3 DNA reads as TGTGCCAGTACTCTGGCTAGCGGGGGGGGTTCCTACAATGAGCAGTTCTTC.

This rearrangement joins TRBV25-1 to TRBJ1-4; 11 bases align to TRBD1. Germline V gives CDR1 MGHDK, CDR2 SYGVNS. V lost 6 bases and J lost 0; bases outside the gene matches: 3. The CDR3 length is 16 residues. CDR3 loop: CASRGQGAPTNEKLFF. CDR3 nucleotides: TGTGCCAGCAGAGGACAGGGGGCGCCAACTAATGAAAAACTGTTTTTT.

This chain uses TRBV5-4 with TRBJ1-2, with 10 bases aligning to TRBD1. Per the germline V gene, CDR1 is SGHNT and CDR2 is YYREEE (reference sequence). This CDR3 spans 18 amino acids. V lost 5 bases, J lost 0 bases, and 13 bases stayed unmatched. The CDR3 DNA reads as TGTGCCAGCAGAAAATCACCGGGACAGGGGACGACTAACTATGGCTACACCTTC. Translated, it gives CASRKSPGQGTTNYGYTF. The full variable domain, with the rest looked up from reference TRBV5-4 and TRBJ1-2, is ETGVTQSPTHLIKTRGQQVTLRCSSQSGHNTVSWYQQALGQGPQFIFQYYREEENGRGNFPPRFSGLQFPNYSSELNVNALELDDSALYLCASRKSPGQGTTNYGYTFGSGTRLTVV.

The chain couples TRBV5-6 to TRBJ1-2; D might be TRBD1 (5 bases). V was cut by 1 base and J by 3 bases, with 16 bases left in between. The CDR3 consists of 16 residues. Germline V gives CDR1 SGHDT, CDR2 YYEEEE. In DNA, the CDR3 is TGTGCCAGCAGCTTGTTTCAGGGCAGTTCTGACTATGGCTACACCTTC. Translating it yields CASSLFQGSSDYGYTF.

This clone appeared once. The V gene is TRBV7-6, the J gene TRBJ2-5; D is ambiguous. The ends were cut back, 2 bases at V and 1 base at J, with 5 bases in the middle. The CDR3 extends over 13 amino acids. In germline, CDR1 is SGHVS, CDR2 FNYEAQ. This CDR3 reads CASSLFGQETQYF. The CDR3 coding sequence is TGTGCCAGCAGCTTATTCGGCCAAGAGACCCAGTACTTC.

V and J are TRBV7-3 and TRBJ1-2; the D gene is possibly TRBD1 (6 bases). The CDR3 has 15 amino acids. V lost 6 bases and J 8 bases, leaving 22 bases between the germline ends. The V gene's germline CDR1 is SGHTA and CDR2 FQGTGA. Written as DNA, the CDR3 is TGTGCCAGCAGTCTTGACAGGACAGAGGAAGGCGGCTACACCTTC. The encoded protein is CASSLDRTEEGGYTF.

The genes are TRBV4-1 and TRBJ1-5, with 11 positions matching TRBD1. With V trimmed by 10 bases and J by 3 bases, 5 bases remained unmatched. Germline V gene data show CDR1 as MGHRA and CDR2 as YSYEKL. The CDR3 length is 14 residues. CDR3 loop: CATGTGGTNQPQHF. The CDR3 DNA reads as TGCGCCACCGGGACAGGGGGAACCAATCAGCCCCAGCATTTT.

The table lists this clone with a count of one. One junction end does not reproduce the germline sequence, and a read error may be involved. V usage is TRBV7-9 and J usage is TRBJ2-2, with a possible D match to TRBD1 (6 bases). The CDR3 is made up of 15 amino acids. CDR1 and CDR2 from the germline V gene are SEHNR and FQNEAQ (reference sequence). The CDR3: CASSLAQGRTGELFF. CDR3 sequence (DNA): TGTGCCAGCAGCCTAGCACAGGGTAGGACCGGGGAGCTGTTTTTT. Filled out from reference TRBV7-9 and TRBJ2-2, the complete variable domain reads DTGVSQNPRHKITKRGQNVTFRCDPISEHNRLYWYRQTLGQGPEFLTYFQNEAQLEKSRLLSDRFSAERPKGSFSTLEIQRTEQGDSAMYLCASSLAQGRTGELFFGEGSRLTVL.

V and J are TRBV19 and TRBJ1-5, with a possible D match to TRBD1 (5 bases). Germline-derived CDR1 and CDR2 are LNHDA and SQIVND (reference sequence). V was shortened by 7 bases and J by 2 bases, with 9 bases between the two germline ends. The CDR3 consists of 13 residues. The CDR3 loop is CASNTGGNQPQHF. Here the CDR3 DNA reads TGTGCCAGTAATACAGGCGGCAATCAGCCCCAGCATTTT.

The chain couples TRBV6-5 to TRBJ1-5; the match to TRBD1 covers 12 bases. This CDR3 comprises 15 residues. Germline V lookup: CDR1 MNHEY, CDR2 SVGAGI. The trim removed 6 bases at V and 1 base at J, leaving 1 base unmatched. CDR3 in DNA: TGTGCCAGCAGGGGGACAGGGGGCAGCAATCAGCCCCAGCATTTT. It encodes CASRGTGGSNQPQHF.

The chain employs TRBV9 and TRBJ1-5; D not resolved. There are 14 residues in the CDR3. Germline assignment: CDR1 SGDLS and CDR2 YYNGEE. The V gene lost 3 bases and the J gene lost 5 bases, with 12 bases spanning the gap. CDR3 sequence: CASSATDWDQPQHF. In DNA form, the CDR3 reads TGTGCCAGCAGCGCGACTGATTGGGATCAGCCCCAGCATTTT. Full variable domain (outside the CDR3, taken from reference TRBV9 and TRBJ1-5): DSGVTQTPKHLITATGQRVTLRCSPRSGDLSVYWYQQSLDQGLQFLIQYYNGEERAKGNILERFSAQQFPDLHSELNLSSLELGDSALYFCASSATDWDQPQHFGDGTRLSIL.

The rearrangement uses TRBV2 and TRBJ2-3; D might be TRBD1 (6 bases). The CDR3 totals 12 residues. Germline CDR1 reads SNHLY; CDR2 reads FYNNEI. Trimming stripped 9 bases from V and 1 base from J, with 8 bases between. CDR3 loop: CASNRGTDTQYF. The DNA for the CDR3 is TGTGCCAGTAACAGGGGCACAGATACGCAGTATTTT.

The chain has TRBV9 and TRBJ2-6; 8 positions match TRBD1. Germline V gene data show CDR1 as SGDLS and CDR2 as YYNGEE. V lost 2 bases and J lost 4; bases outside the gene matches: 2. This CDR3 is 15 amino acids long. The CDR3 DNA sequence: TGTGCCAGCAGCGTGGACAGGGCCGGGGCCAACGTCCTGACTTTC. Translation: CASSVDRAGANVLTF.

The V call is TRBV9, the J call TRBJ1-2; 7 bases agree with TRBD1. Germline assignment: CDR1 SGDLS and CDR2 YYNGEE. V gave up 0 bases and J gave up 5 bases; unmatched junction bases: 16. The CDR3 consists of 18 residues. CDR3 sequence (DNA): TGTGCCAGCAGCGTAGCCCCCTCCCTACAGGGGCTCTATTATGGCTACACCTTC. Translating it yields CASSVAPSLQGLYYGYTF.

This chain links TRBV9 with TRBJ1-4; D is possibly TRBD1 (6 bases). Per the germline V gene, CDR1 is SGDLS and CDR2 is YYNGEE. The ends were cut back, 0 bases at V and 4 bases at J, with 10 bases in the middle. The CDR3 totals 15 residues. The CDR3 DNA is TGTGCCAGCAGCGTAGCTGGGACAATTAATGAAAAACTGTTTTTT. It codes for CASSVAGTINEKLFF.